The TCR beta chain under discussion was sequenced for a study of shared clonotypes between healthy human individuals. Findings and caveats of the study: Sampling included only blood; tissue repertoires likely differ.

Healthy HIV-negative adults without recent acute infections or vaccinations served as donors. Data came from immunoSEQ multiplex PCR; TCRdb stores just in-frame clones and leaves some out. This table holds 400,000 or so clones, approximately 96% found once. As concerns this clone: The antigen is unknown.

Germline loops: CDR1 MNHEY, CDR2 SVGAGI. The CDR3 is 14 residues long. V shed 6 bases and J shed 1 base, with 13 bases lying between them. The chain joins TRBV6-5 to TRBJ2-7; tentative D call: TRBD1 (6 bases). Material for sequencing was memory CD8+ T cells sorted from blood. Subset described: CD45RO+ cells pooled with CCR7-negative TemRA cells. This sequence originates from a man between 25 and 39 years old in good health. The CDR3 DNA reads as TGTGCCAGCAGCCGAAGACAGGATTCCTACGAGCAGTACTTC. Translated, it gives CASSRRQDSYEQYF.